This T cell receptor beta chain was observed in a study of cytomegalovirus exposure and HLA in healthy donors. General study results and limits: Later on, a genetic analysis was performed. It linked a missense variant in DCLRE1C with V- and J-gene trimming of TCR beta. Roughly uniform sequencing depth across donors was assumed, possibly incorrectly. High sensitivity and specificity were reportedly achieved when the classifier diagnosed cytomegalovirus status.

The V segment lost 6 bases and the J segment 2 bases; nucleotides outside the gene matches: 4. CDR3 size: 15 residues. Germline loops: CDR1 SEHNR, CDR2 FQNEAQ (reference sequence). A word on this clone: The antigen is not known.

Use of 60 Vbeta and 13 Jbeta primers characterized the PCR. Repertoires were generated with immunoSEQ multiplex PCR, while TCRdb's copy carries only in-frame clones and drops some. The sample shows some 100,000 clones, about 70% of them seen only once. At the time of sampling, donors were nominally healthy, though unrecorded immune exposures were likely. This TCR was sampled from a woman between 18 and 30 years old in good health and CMV-seropositive. V usage is TRBV7-9 and J usage is TRBJ2-3; TRBD2 agrees at 11 bases. What was sequenced was PBMCs. CDR3 nucleotide sequence: TGTGCCAGCAGGTCGACTAGCGGGGCCACAGATACGCAGTATTTT. Translating it yields CASRSTSGATDTQYF.